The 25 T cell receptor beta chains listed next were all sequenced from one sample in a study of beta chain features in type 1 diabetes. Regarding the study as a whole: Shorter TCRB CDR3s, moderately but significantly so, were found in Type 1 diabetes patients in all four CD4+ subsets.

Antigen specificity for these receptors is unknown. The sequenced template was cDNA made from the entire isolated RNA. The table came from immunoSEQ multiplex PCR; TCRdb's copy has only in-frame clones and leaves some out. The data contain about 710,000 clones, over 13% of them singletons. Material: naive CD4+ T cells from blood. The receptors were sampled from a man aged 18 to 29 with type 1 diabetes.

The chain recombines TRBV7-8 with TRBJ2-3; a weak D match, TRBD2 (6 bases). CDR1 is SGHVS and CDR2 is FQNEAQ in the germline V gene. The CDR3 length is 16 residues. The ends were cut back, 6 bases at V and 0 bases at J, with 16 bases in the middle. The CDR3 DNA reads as TGTGCCAGCAGTTCCTTTGCGGGACTCAGCACAGATACGCAGTATTTT. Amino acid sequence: CASSSFAGLSTDTQYF.

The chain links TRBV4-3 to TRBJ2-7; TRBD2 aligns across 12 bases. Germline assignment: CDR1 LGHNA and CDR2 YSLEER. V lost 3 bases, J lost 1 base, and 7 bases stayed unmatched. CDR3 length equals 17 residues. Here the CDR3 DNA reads TGCGCCAGCAGCCAGGGGCGAGGGACTAGCGGGTCCTACGAGCAGTACTTC. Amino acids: CASSQGRGTSGSYEQYF.

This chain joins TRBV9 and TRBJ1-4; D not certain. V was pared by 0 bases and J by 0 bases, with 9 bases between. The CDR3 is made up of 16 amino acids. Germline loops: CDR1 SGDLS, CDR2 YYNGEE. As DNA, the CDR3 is TGTGCCAGCAGCGTAGCCCCGAGAGCAACTAATGAAAAACTGTTTTTT. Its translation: CASSVAPRATNEKLFF.

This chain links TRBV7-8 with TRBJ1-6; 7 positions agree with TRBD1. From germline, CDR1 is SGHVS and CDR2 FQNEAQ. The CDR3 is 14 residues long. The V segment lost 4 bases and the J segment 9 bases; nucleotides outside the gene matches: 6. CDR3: CASSSGDSASPLHF. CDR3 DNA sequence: TGTGCCAGCAGCTCCGGGGACAGCGCTTCACCCCTCCACTTT. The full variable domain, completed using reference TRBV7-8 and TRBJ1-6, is GAGVSQSPRYKVAKRGQDVALRCDPISGHVSLFWYQQALGQGPEFLTYFQNEAQLDKSGLPSDRFFAERPEGSVSTLKIQRTQQEDSAVYLCASSSGDSASPLHFGNGTRLTVT.

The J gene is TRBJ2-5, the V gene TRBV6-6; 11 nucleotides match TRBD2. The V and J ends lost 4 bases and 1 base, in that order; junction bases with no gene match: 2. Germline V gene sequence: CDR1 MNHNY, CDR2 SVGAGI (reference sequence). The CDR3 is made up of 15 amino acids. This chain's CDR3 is CASSSSGGTQETQYF. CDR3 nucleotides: TGTGCCAGCAGTTCTAGCGGGGGGACCCAAGAGACCCAGTACTTC.

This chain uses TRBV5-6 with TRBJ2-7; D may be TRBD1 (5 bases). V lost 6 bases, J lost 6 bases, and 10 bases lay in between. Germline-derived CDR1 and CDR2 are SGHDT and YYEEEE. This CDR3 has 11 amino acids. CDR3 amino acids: CASNRQTEQYF. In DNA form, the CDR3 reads TGTGCCAGCAACCGACAGACCGAGCAGTACTTC.

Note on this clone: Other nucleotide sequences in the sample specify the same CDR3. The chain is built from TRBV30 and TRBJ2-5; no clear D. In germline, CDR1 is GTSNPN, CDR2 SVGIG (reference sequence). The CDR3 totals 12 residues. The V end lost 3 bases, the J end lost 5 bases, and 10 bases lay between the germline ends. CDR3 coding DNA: TGTGCCTGGAGAGGTGGTGGGGAGACCCAGTACTTC. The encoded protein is CAWRGGGETQYF.

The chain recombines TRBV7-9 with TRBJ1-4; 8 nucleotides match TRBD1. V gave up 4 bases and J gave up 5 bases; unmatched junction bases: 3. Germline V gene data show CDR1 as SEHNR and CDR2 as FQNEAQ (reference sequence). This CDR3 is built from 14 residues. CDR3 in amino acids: CASSWTGLNEKLFF. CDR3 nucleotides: TGTGCCAGCAGCTGGACAGGGCTCAATGAAAAACTGTTTTTT.

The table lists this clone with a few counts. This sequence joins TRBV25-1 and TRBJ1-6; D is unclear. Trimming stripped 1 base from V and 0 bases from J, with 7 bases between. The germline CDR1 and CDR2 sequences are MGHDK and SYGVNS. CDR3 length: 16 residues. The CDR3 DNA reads TGTGCCAGCAGTGAATGGAGGAGCTCCTATAATTCACCCCTCCACTTT. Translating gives CASSEWRSSYNSPLHF.

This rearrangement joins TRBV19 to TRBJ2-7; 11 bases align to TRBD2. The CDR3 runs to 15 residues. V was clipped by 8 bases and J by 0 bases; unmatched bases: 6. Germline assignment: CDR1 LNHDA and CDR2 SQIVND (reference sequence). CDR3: CASSLAGGPSYEQYF. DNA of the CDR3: TGTGCCAGTTCATTAGCGGGAGGGCCCTCCTACGAGCAGTACTTC.

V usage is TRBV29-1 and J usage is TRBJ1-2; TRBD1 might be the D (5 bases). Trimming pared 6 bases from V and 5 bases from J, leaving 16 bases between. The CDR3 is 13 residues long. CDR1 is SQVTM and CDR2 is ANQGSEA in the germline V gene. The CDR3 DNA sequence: TGCAGCGTCCGCGCGGGACTGCTTTATGGCTACACCTTC. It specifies CSVRAGLLYGYTF. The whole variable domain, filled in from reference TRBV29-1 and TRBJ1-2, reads SAVISQKPSRDICQRGTSLTIQCQVDSQVTMMFWYRQQPGQSLTLIATANQGSEATYESGFVIDKFPISRPNLTFSTLTVSNMSPEDSSIYLCSVRAGLLYGYTFGSGTRLTVV.

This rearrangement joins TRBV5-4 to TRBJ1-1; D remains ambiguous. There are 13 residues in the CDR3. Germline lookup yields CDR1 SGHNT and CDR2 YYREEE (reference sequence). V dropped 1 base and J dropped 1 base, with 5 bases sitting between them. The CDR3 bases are TGTGCCAGCAGCTTGCAGAAGAACACTGAAGCTTTCTTT. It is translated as CASSLQKNTEAFF.

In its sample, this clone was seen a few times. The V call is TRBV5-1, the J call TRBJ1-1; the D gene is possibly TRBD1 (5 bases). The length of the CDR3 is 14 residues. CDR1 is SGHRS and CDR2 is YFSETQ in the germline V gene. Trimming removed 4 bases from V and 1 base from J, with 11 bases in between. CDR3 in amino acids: CASSSRVGNTEAFF. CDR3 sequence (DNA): TGCGCCAGCAGCAGCAGGGTTGGGAACACTGAAGCTTTCTTT. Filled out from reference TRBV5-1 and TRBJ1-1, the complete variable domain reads KAGVTQTPRYLIKTRGQQVTLSCSPISGHRSVSWYQQTPGQGLQFLFEYFSETQRNKGNFPGRFSGRQFSNSRSEMNVSTLELGDSALYLCASSSRVGNTEAFFGQGTRLTVV.

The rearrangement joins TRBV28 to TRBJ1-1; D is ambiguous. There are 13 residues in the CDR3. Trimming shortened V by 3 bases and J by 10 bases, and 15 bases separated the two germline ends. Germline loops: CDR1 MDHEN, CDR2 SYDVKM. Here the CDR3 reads CASSFSPSHRAFF. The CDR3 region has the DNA TGTGCCAGCAGTTTCTCCCCGAGCCACAGAGCTTTCTTT.

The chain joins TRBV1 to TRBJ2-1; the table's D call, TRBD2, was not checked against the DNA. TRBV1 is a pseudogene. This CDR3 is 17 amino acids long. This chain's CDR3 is CTSSPRTSGNSYNEQFF. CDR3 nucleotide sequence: TGCACCAGCAGCCCCCGGACTAGCGGGAACTCCTACAATGAGCAGTTCTTC.

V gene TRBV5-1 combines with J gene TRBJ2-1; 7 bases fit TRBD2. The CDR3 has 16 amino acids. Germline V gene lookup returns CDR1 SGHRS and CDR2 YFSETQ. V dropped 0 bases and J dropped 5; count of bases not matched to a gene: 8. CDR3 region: CASSLEPSGDNNEQFF. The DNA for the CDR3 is TGCGCCAGCAGCTTGGAGCCTAGCGGAGATAACAATGAGCAGTTCTTC.

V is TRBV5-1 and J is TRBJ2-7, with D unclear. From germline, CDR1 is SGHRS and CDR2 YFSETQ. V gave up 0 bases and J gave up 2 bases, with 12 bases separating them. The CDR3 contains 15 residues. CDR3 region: CASSLEAGQPYEQYF. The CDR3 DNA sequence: TGCGCCAGCAGCTTGGAGGCAGGTCAGCCCTACGAGCAGTACTTC.

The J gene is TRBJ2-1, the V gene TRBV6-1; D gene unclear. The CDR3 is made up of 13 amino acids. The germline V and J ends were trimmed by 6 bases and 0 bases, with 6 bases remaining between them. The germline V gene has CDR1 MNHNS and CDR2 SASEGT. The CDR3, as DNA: TGTGCCAGCAGCTACAGCTCCTACAATGAGCAGTTCTTC. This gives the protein CASSYSSYNEQFF.

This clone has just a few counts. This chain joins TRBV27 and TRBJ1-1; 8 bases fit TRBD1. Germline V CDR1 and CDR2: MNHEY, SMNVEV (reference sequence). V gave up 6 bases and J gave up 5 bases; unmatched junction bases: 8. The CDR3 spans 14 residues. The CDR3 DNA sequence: TGTGCCAGCAGCAGGATACAGGGGGGAACTGAAGCTTTCTTT. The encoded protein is CASSRIQGGTEAFF.

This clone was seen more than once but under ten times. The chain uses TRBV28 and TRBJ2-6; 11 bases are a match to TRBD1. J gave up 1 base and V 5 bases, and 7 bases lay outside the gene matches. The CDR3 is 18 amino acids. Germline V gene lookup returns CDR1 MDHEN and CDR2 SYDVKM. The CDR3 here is CASSDGQGARSGANVLTF. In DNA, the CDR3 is TGTGCCAGCAGTGACGGACAGGGGGCCCGTTCTGGGGCCAACGTCCTGACTTTC.

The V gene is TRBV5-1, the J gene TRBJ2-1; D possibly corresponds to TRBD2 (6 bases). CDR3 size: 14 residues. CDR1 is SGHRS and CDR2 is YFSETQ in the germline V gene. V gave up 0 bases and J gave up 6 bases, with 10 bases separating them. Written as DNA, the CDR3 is TGCGCCAGCAGCTTGGTATTAGCGGTCAATGAGCAGTTCTTC. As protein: CASSLVLAVNEQFF. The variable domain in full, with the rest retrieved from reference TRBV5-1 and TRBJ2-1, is KAGVTQTPRYLIKTRGQQVTLSCSPISGHRSVSWYQQTPGQGLQFLFEYFSETQRNKGNFPGRFSGRQFSNSRSEMNVSTLELGDSALYLCASSLVLAVNEQFFGPGTRLTVL.

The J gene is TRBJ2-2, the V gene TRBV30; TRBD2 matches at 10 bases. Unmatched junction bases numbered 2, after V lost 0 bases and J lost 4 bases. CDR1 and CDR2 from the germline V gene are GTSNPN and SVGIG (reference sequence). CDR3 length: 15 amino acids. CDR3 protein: CAWSVLAGPTGELFF. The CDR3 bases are TGTGCCTGGAGTGTACTAGCGGGGCCCACCGGGGAGCTGTTTTTT.

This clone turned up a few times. The CDR3 nucleotides are TGTGCCAGTCGCTCGGAGGGACTAGCAGGAAATGAGCAGTTCTTC. Its protein is CASRSEGLAGNEQFF. The rearrangement links TRBV19 to TRBJ2-1, with 9 bases lining up with TRBD2. Unmatched junction bases numbered 12, after V lost 8 bases and J lost 7 bases. From germline, CDR1 is LNHDA and CDR2 SQIVND (reference sequence). CDR3 size: 15 residues.

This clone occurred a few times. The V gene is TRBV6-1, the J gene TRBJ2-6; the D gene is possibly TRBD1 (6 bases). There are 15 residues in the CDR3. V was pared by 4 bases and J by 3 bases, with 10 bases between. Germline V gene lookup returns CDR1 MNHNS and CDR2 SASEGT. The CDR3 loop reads CASSVTGYGANVLTF. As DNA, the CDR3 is TGTGCCAGCAGTGTAACAGGGTATGGGGCCAACGTCCTGACTTTC.

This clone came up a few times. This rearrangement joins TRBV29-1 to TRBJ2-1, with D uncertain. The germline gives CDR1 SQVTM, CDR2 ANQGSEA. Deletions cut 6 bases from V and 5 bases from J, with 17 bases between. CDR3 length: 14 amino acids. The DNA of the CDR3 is TGCAGCGTCCAAGACCGAGTTCAAGACAATGAGCAGTTCTTC. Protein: CSVQDRVQDNEQFF.